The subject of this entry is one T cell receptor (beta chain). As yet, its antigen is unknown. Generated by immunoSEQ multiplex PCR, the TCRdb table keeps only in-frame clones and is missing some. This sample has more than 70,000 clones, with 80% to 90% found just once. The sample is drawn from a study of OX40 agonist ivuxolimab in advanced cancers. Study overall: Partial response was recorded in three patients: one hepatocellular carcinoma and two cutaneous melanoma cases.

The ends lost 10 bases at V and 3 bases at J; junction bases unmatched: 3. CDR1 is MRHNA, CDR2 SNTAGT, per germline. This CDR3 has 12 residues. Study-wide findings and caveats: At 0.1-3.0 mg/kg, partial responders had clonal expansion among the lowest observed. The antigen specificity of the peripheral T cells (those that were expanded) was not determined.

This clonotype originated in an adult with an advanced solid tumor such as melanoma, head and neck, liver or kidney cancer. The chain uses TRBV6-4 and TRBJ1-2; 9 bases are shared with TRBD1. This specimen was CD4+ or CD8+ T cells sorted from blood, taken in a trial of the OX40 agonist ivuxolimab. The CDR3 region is CATRTGDYGYTF. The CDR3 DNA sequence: TGTGCCACCCGGACAGGGGACTATGGCTACACCTTC.